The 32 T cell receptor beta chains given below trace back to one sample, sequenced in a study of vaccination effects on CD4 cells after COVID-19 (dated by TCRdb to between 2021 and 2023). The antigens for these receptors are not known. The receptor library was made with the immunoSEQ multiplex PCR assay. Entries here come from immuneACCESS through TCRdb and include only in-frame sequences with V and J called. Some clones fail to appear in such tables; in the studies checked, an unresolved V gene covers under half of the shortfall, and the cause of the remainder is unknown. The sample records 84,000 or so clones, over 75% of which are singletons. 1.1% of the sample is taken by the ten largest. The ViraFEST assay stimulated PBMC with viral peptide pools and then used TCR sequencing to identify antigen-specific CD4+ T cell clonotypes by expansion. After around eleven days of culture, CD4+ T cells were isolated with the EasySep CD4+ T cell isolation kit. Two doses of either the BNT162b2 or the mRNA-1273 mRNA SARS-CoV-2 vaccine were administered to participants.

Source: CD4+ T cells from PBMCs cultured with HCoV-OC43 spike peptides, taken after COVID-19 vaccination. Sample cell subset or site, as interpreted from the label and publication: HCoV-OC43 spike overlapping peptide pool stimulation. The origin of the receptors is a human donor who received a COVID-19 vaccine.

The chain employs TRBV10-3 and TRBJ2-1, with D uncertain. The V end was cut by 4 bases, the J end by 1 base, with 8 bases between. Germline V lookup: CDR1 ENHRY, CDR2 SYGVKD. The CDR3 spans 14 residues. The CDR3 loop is CAISVGQSYNEQFF. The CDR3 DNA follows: TGTGCCATCAGTGTTGGTCAGTCCTACAATGAGCAGTTCTTC.

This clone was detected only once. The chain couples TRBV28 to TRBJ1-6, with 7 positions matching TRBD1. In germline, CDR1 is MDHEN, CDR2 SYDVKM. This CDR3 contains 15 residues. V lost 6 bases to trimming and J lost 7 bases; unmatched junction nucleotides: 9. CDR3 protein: CASRRDDRENSPLHF. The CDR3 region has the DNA TGTGCCAGCAGGCGGGACGACAGGGAAAATTCACCCCTCCACTTT.

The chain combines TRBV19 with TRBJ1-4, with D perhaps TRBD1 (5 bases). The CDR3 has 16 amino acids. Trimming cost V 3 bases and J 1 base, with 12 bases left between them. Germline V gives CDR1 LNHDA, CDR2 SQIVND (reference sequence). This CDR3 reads CASSIRDGRTNEKLFF. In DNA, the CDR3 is TGTGCCAGTAGTATCCGGGACGGACGAACTAATGAAAAACTGTTTTTT.

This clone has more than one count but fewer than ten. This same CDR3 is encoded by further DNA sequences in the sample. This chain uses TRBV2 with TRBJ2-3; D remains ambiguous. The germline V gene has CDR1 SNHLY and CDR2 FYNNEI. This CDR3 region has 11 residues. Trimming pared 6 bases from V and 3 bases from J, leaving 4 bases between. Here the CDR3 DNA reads TGTGCCAGCAGAGGGACAGATACGCAGTATTTT. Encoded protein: CASRGTDTQYF.

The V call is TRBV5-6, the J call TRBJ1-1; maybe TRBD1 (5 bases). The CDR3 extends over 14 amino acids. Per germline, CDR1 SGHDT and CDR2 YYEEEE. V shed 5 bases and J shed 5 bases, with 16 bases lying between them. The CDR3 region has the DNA TGTGCCAGCAGGGGCAGGGCTCATGGGACTGAAGCTTTCTTT. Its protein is CASRGRAHGTEAFF. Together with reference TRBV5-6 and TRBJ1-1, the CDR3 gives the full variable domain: DAGVTQSPTHLIKTRGQQVTLRCSPKSGHDTVSWYQQALGQGPQFIFQYYEEEERQRGNFPDRFSGHQFPNYSSELNVNALLLGDSALYLCASRGRAHGTEAFFGQGTRLTVV.

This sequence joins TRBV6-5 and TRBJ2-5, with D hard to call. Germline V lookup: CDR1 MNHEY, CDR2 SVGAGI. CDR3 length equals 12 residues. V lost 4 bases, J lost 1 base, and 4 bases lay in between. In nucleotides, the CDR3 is TGTGCCAGCAGTTCATTCCAAGAGACCCAGTACTTC. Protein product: CASSSFQETQYF.

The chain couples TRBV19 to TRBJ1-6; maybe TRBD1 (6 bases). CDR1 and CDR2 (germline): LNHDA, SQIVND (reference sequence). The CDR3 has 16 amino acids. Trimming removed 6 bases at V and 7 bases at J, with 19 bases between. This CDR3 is CASRITGTSLNSPLHF. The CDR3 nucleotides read TGTGCCAGTAGAATTACCGGGACATCCTTAAATTCACCCCTCCACTTT.

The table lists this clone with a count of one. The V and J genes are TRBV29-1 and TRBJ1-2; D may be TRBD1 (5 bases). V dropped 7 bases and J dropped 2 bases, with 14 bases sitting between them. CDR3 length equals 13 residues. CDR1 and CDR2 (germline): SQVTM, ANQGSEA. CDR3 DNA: TGCAGCGCAGGGCGCGGGGGGAACTATGGCTACACCTTC. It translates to CSAGRGGNYGYTF.

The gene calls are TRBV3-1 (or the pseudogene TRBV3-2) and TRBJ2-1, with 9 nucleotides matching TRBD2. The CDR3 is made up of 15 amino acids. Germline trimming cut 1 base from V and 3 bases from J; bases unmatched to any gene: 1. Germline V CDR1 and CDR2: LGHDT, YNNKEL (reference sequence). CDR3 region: CASSQVAGDYNEQFF. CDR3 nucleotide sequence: TGTGCCAGCAGCCAAGTAGCGGGGGACTACAATGAGCAGTTCTTC.

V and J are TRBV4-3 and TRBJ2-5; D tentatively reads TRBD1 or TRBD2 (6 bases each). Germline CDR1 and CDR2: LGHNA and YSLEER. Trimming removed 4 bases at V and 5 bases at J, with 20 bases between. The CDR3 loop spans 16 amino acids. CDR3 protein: CASSPMWGAGRETQYF. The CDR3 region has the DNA TGCGCCAGCAGCCCAATGTGGGGGGCAGGGAGGGAGACCCAGTACTTC.

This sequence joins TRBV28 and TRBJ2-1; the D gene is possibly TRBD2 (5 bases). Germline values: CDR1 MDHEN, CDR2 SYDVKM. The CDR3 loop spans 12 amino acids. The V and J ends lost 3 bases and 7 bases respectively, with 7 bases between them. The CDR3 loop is CASSLPGNEQFF. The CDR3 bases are TGTGCCAGCAGTTTGCCGGGGAATGAGCAGTTCTTC. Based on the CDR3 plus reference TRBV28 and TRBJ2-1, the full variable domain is DVKVTQSSRYLVKRTGEKVFLECVQDMDHENMFWYRQDPGLGLRLIYFSYDVKMKEKGDIPEGYSVSREKKERFSLILESASTNQTSMYLCASSLPGNEQFFGPGTRLTVL.

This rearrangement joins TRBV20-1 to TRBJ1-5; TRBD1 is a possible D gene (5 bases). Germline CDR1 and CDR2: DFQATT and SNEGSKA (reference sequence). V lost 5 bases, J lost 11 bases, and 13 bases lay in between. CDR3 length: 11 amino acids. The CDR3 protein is CSALAGQSQHF. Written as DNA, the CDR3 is TGCAGTGCTCTAGCTGGACAATCCCAGCATTTT.

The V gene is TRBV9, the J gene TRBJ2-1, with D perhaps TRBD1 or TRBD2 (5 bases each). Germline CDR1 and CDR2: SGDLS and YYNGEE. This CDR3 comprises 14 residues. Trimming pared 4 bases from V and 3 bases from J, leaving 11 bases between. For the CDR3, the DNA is TGTGCCAGCAGCCTAGATGGGGGCTACAATGAGCAGTTCTTC. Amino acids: CASSLDGGYNEQFF.

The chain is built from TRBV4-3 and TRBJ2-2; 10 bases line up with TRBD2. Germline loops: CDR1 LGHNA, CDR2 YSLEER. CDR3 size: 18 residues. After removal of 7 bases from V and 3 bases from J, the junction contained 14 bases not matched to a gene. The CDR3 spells CASTVEPAGGQDTGELFF. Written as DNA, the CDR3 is TGCGCCAGCACCGTCGAGCCAGCGGGGGGGCAAGACACCGGGGAGCTGTTTTTT.

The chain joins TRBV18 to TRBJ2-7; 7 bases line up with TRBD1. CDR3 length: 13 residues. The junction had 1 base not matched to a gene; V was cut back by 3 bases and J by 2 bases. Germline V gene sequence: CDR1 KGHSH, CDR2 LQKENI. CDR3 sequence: CASSPQGAYEQYV. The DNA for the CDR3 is TGTGCCAGCTCACCGCAGGGGGCCTACGAGCAGTACGTC.

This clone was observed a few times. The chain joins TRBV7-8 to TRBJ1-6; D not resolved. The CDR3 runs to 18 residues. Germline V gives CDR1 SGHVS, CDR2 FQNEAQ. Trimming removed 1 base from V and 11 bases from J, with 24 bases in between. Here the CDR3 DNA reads TGTGCCAGCAGCTTAGAGAGGACGACTCGGGGTCCCAATGCACCCCTCCACTTT. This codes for CASSLERTTRGPNAPLHF.

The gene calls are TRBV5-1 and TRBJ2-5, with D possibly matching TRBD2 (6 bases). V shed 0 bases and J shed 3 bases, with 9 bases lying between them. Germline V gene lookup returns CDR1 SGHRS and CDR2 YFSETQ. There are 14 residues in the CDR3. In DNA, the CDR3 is TGCGCCAGCAGCTTGGCCGGGGGAGAAGAGACCCAGTACTTC. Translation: CASSLAGGEETQYF.

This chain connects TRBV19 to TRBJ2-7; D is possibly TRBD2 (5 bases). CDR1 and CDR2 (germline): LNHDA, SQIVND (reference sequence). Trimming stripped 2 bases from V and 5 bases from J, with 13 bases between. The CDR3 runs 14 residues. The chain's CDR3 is CASSIRGYSDEQYV. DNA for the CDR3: TGTGCCAGTAGTATACGAGGGTATAGTGACGAGCAGTACGTC.

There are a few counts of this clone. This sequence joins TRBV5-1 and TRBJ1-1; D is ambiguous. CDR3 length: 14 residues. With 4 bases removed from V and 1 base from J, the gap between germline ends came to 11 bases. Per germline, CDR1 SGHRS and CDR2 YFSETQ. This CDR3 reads CASSVTSQNTEAFF. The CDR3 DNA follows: TGCGCCAGCAGCGTTACCAGCCAGAACACTGAAGCTTTCTTT.

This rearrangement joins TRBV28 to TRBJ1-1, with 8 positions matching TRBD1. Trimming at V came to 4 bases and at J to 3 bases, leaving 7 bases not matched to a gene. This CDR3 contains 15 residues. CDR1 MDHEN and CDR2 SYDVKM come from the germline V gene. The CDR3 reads CASSSLTGVHTEAFF. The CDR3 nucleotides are TGTGCCAGCAGTTCCTTGACAGGGGTACACACTGAAGCTTTCTTT. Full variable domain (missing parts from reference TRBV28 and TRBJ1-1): DVKVTQSSRYLVKRTGEKVFLECVQDMDHENMFWYRQDPGLGLRLIYFSYDVKMKEKGDIPEGYSVSREKKERFSLILESASTNQTSMYLCASSSLTGVHTEAFFGQGTRLTVV.

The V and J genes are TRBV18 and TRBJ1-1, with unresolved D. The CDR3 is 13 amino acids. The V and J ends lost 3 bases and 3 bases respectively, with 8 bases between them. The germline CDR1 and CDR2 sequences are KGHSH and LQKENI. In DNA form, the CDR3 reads TGTGCCAGCTCACCGGGGTTGGACACTGAAGCTTTCTTT. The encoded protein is CASSPGLDTEAFF.

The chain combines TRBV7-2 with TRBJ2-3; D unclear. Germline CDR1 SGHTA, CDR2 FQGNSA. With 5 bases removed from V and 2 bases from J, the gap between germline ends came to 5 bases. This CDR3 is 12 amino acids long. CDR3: CASSPYTDTQYF. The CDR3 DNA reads TGTGCCAGCAGCCCCTACACAGATACGCAGTATTTT.

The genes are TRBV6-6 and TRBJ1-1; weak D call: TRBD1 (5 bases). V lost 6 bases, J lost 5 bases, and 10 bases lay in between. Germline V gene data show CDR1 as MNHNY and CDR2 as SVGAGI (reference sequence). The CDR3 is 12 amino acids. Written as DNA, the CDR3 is TGTGCCAGCAGGCTAGGGGATACTGAAGCTTTCTTT. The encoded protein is CASRLGDTEAFF.

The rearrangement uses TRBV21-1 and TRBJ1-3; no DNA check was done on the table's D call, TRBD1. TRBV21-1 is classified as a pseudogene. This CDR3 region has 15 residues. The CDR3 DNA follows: TGTGCCAGCAGCAAAGGGGACAACTCTGGAAACACCATATATTTT. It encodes CASSKGDNSGNTIYF.

The CDR3 bases are TGTGCCTGGAGTTTTCATAATTCACCCCTCCACTTT. Amino acids: CAWSFHNSPLHF. This sequence joins TRBV30 and TRBJ1-6; D not certain. The CDR3 has 12 residues. Trimming took 2 bases from V and 5 from J, leaving 4 bases between them. In germline, CDR1 is GTSNPN, CDR2 SVGIG (reference sequence).

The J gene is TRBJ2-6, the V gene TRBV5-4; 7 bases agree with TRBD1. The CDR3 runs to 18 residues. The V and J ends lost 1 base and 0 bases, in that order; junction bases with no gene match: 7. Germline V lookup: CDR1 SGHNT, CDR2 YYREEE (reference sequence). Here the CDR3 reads CASSLLGQRNSGANVLTF. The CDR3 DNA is TGTGCCAGCAGCTTGTTGGGACAGAGAAACTCTGGGGCCAACGTCCTGACTTTC.

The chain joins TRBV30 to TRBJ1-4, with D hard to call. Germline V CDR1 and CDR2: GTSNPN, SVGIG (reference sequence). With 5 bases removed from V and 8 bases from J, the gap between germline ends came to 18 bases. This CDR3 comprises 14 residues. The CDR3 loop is CAWAPSGFSEKLFF. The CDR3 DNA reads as TGTGCCTGGGCTCCCTCGGGTTTCAGCGAAAAACTGTTTTTT. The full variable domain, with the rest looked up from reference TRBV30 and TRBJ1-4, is SQTIHQWPATLVQPVGSPLSLECTVEGTSNPNLYWYRQAAGRGLQLLFYSVGIGQISSEVPQNLSASRPQDRQFILSSKKLLLSDSGFYLCAWAPSGFSEKLFFGSGTQLSVL.

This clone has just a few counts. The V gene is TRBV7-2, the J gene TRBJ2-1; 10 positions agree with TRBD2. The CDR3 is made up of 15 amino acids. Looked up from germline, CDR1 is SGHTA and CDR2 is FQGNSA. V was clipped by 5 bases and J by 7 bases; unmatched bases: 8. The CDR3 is CASSQGLAFGNEQFF. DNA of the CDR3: TGTGCCAGCAGCCAGGGACTAGCGTTCGGGAATGAGCAGTTCTTC.

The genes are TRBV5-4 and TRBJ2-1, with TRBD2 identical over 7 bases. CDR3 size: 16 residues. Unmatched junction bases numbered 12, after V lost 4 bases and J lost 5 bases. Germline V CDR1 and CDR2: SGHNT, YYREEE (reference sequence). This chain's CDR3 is CASSPPGTTKDNEQFF. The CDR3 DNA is TGTGCCAGCAGCCCCCCGGGGACTACGAAAGACAATGAGCAGTTCTTC.

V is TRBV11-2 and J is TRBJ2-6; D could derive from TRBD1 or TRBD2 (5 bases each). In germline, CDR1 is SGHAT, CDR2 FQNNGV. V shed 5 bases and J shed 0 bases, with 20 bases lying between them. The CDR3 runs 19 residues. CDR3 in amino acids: CASSASRWGPDSGANVLTF. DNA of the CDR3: TGTGCCAGCAGCGCGTCCCGGTGGGGACCAGACTCTGGGGCCAACGTCCTGACTTTC.

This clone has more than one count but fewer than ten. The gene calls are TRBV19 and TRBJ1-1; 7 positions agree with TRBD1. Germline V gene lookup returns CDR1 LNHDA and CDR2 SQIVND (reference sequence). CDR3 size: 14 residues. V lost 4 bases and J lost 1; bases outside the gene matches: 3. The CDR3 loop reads CASSTGQPNTEAFF. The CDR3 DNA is TGTGCCAGTAGTACGGGACAGCCGAACACTGAAGCTTTCTTT.

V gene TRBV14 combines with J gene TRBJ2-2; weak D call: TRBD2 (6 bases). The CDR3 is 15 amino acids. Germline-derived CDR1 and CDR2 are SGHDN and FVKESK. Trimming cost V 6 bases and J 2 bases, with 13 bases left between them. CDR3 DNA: TGTGCCAGCAGTGCGACTAGGTTAAACACCGGGGAGCTGTTTTTT. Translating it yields CASSATRLNTGELFF.